This entry is about one TCR beta chain. These data belong to a study of OX40 agonist ivuxolimab in advanced cancers. Sampling times: baseline, cycle 4 day 1, cycle 7 day 1. Trimming stripped 5 bases from V and 3 bases from J, with 2 bases between. The CDR3 has 10 residues. The germline V gene has CDR1 MNHNS and CDR2 SASEGT. Sequencing used immunoSEQ multiplex PCR; TCRdb keeps in-frame clones, though not all of them. Of 15,000 to 20,000 clones listed, roughly 72% are singletons. This specimen was CD4+ or CD8+ T cells sorted from blood, taken in a trial of the OX40 agonist ivuxolimab. J is TRBJ2-7 and V is TRBV6-1, with no clear D. The sequence was obtained from an adult with an advanced solid tumor such as melanoma, head and neck, liver or kidney cancer. In DNA form, the CDR3 reads TGTGCCAGCAGTAACTACGAGCAGTACTTC. Encoded protein: CASSNYEQYF.